This T cell receptor (beta chain) was retrieved from a study of blood T cells in healthy people across ages. Study-level points and caveats: Any conclusive comparison of naive versus antigen-experienced cells was prevented by using unsorted PBMCs.

Peripheral blood samples of 9 to 10 milliliters were drawn from each donor. This clonotype was observed at least ten times. Its antigen is as yet unknown. Germline V gene data show CDR1 as SQVTM and CDR2 as ANQGSEA. The CDR3 spans 12 residues. V was trimmed by 6 bases and J by 2 bases, leaving 10 bases between them. Alongside a J-beta primer mix, a sample-barcoded 5' primer served in a second PCR lasting 7 to 11 cycles. From the 5' RACE reads, TCRdb called clonotypes with MiXCR, one entry per CDR3 protein. The sample lists hundreds of thousands of distinct CDR3 sequences; about 30% were seen once. The TCR originated in a woman over 75 in good health. The rearrangement links TRBV29-1 to TRBJ2-5; no reliable D call. Sequencing used blood. CDR3 protein: CSVSQSQETQYF. In DNA form, the CDR3 reads TGCAGCGTGTCGCAGAGTCAAGAGACCCAGTACTTC.